This T cell receptor (beta chain) was found in a study of low-dose radiotherapy and immunotherapy resistance in tumors. Study in general: Intravenous nivolumab 240 mg every two weeks plus ipilimumab 1 mg/kg every six weeks was given to patients.

Alpha- and beta-chain coverage of first-strand cDNA came from TRAV- and TRBV-specific primers. A constant-region primer paired with the V-primer adapter amplified TCRs over approximately 20 PCR cycles. TCRdb fed the reads into MiXCR, producing one record per CDR3 protein. The sample consists of 64,000 or so distinct CDR3 sequences, around a third of them appearing once. This clonotype is termed medium-sized. Stated time point: before trial treatment. The germline V gene has CDR1 MDHEN and CDR2 SYDVKM. The CDR3 loop spans 14 amino acids. The V gene lost 9 bases and the J gene lost 0 bases, with 12 bases spanning the gap.

The TCR sequence derives from a female donor with ovarian cancer. Sequences were derived from PBMCs, sampled before treatment. The rearrangement joins TRBV28 to TRBJ1-5; D ambiguous. CDR3 nucleotides: TGTGCCAGTATCTCTTATTATAGCAATCAGCCCCAGCATTTT. This encodes CASISYYSNQPQHF.